Following are 30 T cell receptor beta chains from one sample sequenced in a study of CD8+ T cells in alopecia areata (dated by TCRdb to between 2017 and 2018). The sample's time point label is to be understood as: around 4 weeks on oral tofacitinib. Taken with the paper, the label for treatment or condition translates to: oral pan-JAK inhibitor, 5-10 mg twice daily. The library was made by the immunoSEQ multiplex PCR assay. RNA was extracted from all samples and reverse transcribed into cDNA as template for TCR sequencing. Here the immuneACCESS table is served through TCRdb, limited to in-frame sequences with V and J called. Missing clones are a known gap in these copies; in checked studies unresolved V genes cover under half, and the rest lacks a known reason. The sample table contains about 190,000 clones; only one count was recorded for around 60% of them. The biggest ten clones account for about 0.65% of the sample.

The specimen comprised CD4+ T cells sorted from blood, sampled at week 4, from a patient treated with tofacitinib. Source of these receptors: a human donor with alopecia areata.

V and J are TRBV7-2 and TRBJ2-1; D not certain. V was trimmed by 5 bases and J by 8 bases, leaving 7 bases between them. The germline V gene encodes CDR1 SGHTA and CDR2 FQGNSA. The CDR3 extends over 11 amino acids. The CDR3, as DNA: TGTGCCAGCAGCCCCGGAGATGAGCAGTTCTTC. Protein product: CASSPGDEQFF.

The genes are TRBV18 and TRBJ2-3, with a tentative D call TRBD2 (5 bases). Deletions cut 3 bases from V and 2 bases from J, with 18 bases between. This CDR3 is 17 amino acids long. The germline CDR1 and CDR2 sequences are KGHSH and LQKENI. Here the CDR3 reads CASSPPQAADPTDTQYF. In DNA form, the CDR3 reads TGTGCCAGCTCACCCCCTCAAGCAGCGGACCCCACAGATACGCAGTATTTT.

The CDR3 loop is CASSSGPAGNTIYF. The CDR3 nucleotides read TGTGCCAGCAGCTCGGGTCCCGCTGGAAACACCATATATTTT. The gene calls are TRBV7-8 and TRBJ1-3, with unresolved D. The CDR3 runs to 14 residues. Deletions cut 4 bases from V and 2 bases from J, with 9 bases between. Germline loops: CDR1 SGHVS, CDR2 FQNEAQ. Using reference TRBV7-8 and TRBJ1-3 for the parts outside the CDR3, the full variable domain is GAGVSQSPRYKVAKRGQDVALRCDPISGHVSLFWYQQALGQGPEFLTYFQNEAQLDKSGLPSDRFFAERPEGSVSTLKIQRTQQEDSAVYLCASSSGPAGNTIYFGEGSWLTVV.

This chain uses TRBV6-5 with TRBJ2-3, with D possibly matching TRBD2 (5 bases). This CDR3 region has 13 residues. Per the germline V gene, CDR1 is MNHEY and CDR2 is SVGAGI. V was clipped by 0 bases and J by 10 bases, with 11 bases between them. In nucleotides, the CDR3 is TGTGCCAGCAGTTACTCGAGGGAGACGCCGCAGTATTTT. It translates to CASSYSRETPQYF.

The V gene is TRBV30, the J gene TRBJ1-1; D remains ambiguous. CDR3 length equals 13 residues. The V and J ends lost 1 base and 4 bases respectively, with 10 bases between them. CDR1 and CDR2 from the germline V gene are GTSNPN and SVGIG (reference sequence). The CDR3 region is CAWSGRTGTEAFF. CDR3 sequence (DNA): TGTGCCTGGAGTGGTAGGACCGGCACTGAAGCTTTCTTT.

This sequence joins TRBV28 and TRBJ1-5, with D hard to call. Germline CDR1 is MDHEN and CDR2 is SYDVKM. The ends were cut back, 6 bases at V and 0 bases at J, with 9 bases in the middle. The CDR3 runs 14 residues. In DNA form, the CDR3 reads TGTGCCAGCAGCTCTCAGGATAGCAATCAGCCCCAGCATTTT. Its protein product is CASSSQDSNQPQHF.

This sequence joins TRBV30 and TRBJ1-5, with unresolved D. The V gene lost 0 bases and the J gene lost 4 bases, with 10 bases spanning the gap. The germline V gene encodes CDR1 GTSNPN and CDR2 SVGIG (reference sequence). This CDR3 is 14 amino acids long. CDR3 sequence (DNA): TGTGCCTGGAGTGTAGTGATGGGTAATCAGCCCCAGCATTTT. It encodes CAWSVVMGNQPQHF.

The chain is built from TRBV6-5 and TRBJ2-1; the D is unclear. CDR3 size: 12 residues. Germline assignment: CDR1 MNHEY and CDR2 SVGAGI. Trimming took off 7 bases at V and 7 bases at J, with 11 bases between the two ends. The DNA for the CDR3 is TGTGCCAGCATGGGTAGGGTGAATGAGCAGTTCTTC. Translated: CASMGRVNEQFF.

V and J are TRBV9 and TRBJ2-5; D call uncertain. In germline, CDR1 is SGDLS, CDR2 YYNGEE. The V gene lost 1 base and the J gene lost 5 bases, with 12 bases spanning the gap. The CDR3 loop spans 14 amino acids. CDR3 in amino acids: CASSVSHWAETQYF. In DNA, the CDR3 is TGTGCCAGCAGCGTATCCCATTGGGCGGAGACCCAGTACTTC.

The J gene is TRBJ2-2, the V gene TRBV4-1; TRBD2 matches at 7 bases. V shed 6 bases, J shed 1 base, and the junction held 11 bases outside the gene matches. This CDR3 region has 17 residues. Per germline, CDR1 MGHRA and CDR2 YSYEKL. In nucleotides, the CDR3 is TGCGCCAGCAGACAACTAGCGCCTGGGTGGAACACCGGGGAGCTGTTTTTT. This translates into CASRQLAPGWNTGELFF.

Points on this clone: This sample includes further DNA sequences coding for the same CDR3. The chain uses TRBV30 and TRBJ2-5; the D gene is possibly TRBD1 (5 bases). Trimming took 3 bases from V and 3 from J, leaving 5 bases between them. The germline CDR1 and CDR2 sequences are GTSNPN and SVGIG (reference sequence). The CDR3 runs to 11 residues. The CDR3: CAWSREETQYF. The CDR3 coding sequence is TGTGCCTGGAGCAGGGAAGAGACCCAGTACTTC.

The chain has TRBV29-1 and TRBJ2-4, with TRBD1 matching over 7 bases. The CDR3 covers 17 residues. J was trimmed by 0 bases and V by 7 bases; bases with no gene match: 15. The germline gives CDR1 SQVTM, CDR2 ANQGSEA. The CDR3 sequence is CSALTTDYRGAKNIQYF. For the CDR3, the DNA is TGCAGCGCCCTCACAACAGATTACAGGGGAGCCAAAAACATTCAGTACTTC.

The chain recombines TRBV5-1 with TRBJ2-1; the D is unclear. The length of the CDR3 is 14 residues. Looked up from germline, CDR1 is SGHRS and CDR2 is YFSETQ. V lost 2 bases and J 9 bases, leaving 15 bases between the germline ends. CDR3 bases: TGCGCCAGCAGCTTTGTAGGGTCCCCTCCTGAGCAGTTCTTC. Residues: CASSFVGSPPEQFF.

This clone was seen more than once but under ten times. The V call is TRBV29-1, the J call TRBJ2-3, with 12 bases fitting TRBD2. V lost 6 bases, J lost 5 bases, and 6 bases stayed unmatched. The CDR3 length is 14 residues. Germline V CDR1 and CDR2: SQVTM, ANQGSEA. CDR3 sequence reads: CSVPGLAGRDTQYF. The CDR3 DNA is TGCAGCGTCCCGGGACTAGCGGGCAGAGATACGCAGTATTTT.

The CDR3 nucleotides read TGTGCCAGCAGCCTCCGACTAGCGGACTCCTACAATGAGCAGTTCTTC. It is translated as CASSLRLADSYNEQFF. The chain has TRBV11-2 and TRBJ2-1; 9 bases match TRBD2. The junction had 5 bases not matched to a gene; V was cut back by 5 bases and J by 0 bases. The CDR3 contains 16 residues. Germline V lookup: CDR1 SGHAT, CDR2 FQNNGV.

CDR3 region: CSGDKPTGELFF. The DNA of the CDR3 is TGCAGCGGTGACAAACCCACCGGGGAGCTGTTTTTT. This chain links TRBV29-1 with TRBJ2-2; D gene ambiguous. V lost 7 bases, J lost 4 bases, and 10 bases lay in between. The CDR3 extends over 12 amino acids. Looked up from germline, CDR1 is SQVTM and CDR2 is ANQGSEA.

The CDR3 spells CASSYVSGRFGNEQYF. Here the CDR3 DNA reads TGTGCCAGCAGTTACGTTAGCGGGAGGTTCGGAAACGAGCAGTACTTC. The V call is TRBV6-5, the J call TRBJ2-7; the match to TRBD2 covers 10 bases. The ends lost 2 bases at V and 5 bases at J; junction bases unmatched: 9. This CDR3 spans 16 amino acids. CDR1 is MNHEY and CDR2 is SVGAGI in the germline V gene.

V gene TRBV29-1 combines with J gene TRBJ2-2; 8 nucleotides line up with TRBD2. V lost 4 bases to trimming and J lost 2 bases; unmatched junction nucleotides: 3. The length of the CDR3 is 14 residues. CDR1 is SQVTM, CDR2 ANQGSEA, per germline. The CDR3 region has the DNA TGCAGCGTTGGAGCGGGAGTTAACACCGGGGAGCTGTTTTTT. It specifies CSVGAGVNTGELFF.

Only one count was recorded for this clone. This CDR3 reads CASSFSGRAYNEQFF. The CDR3 DNA sequence: TGTGCCAGCAGTTTTAGCGGGAGGGCCTACAATGAGCAGTTCTTC. This chain uses TRBV6-5 with TRBJ2-1; 11 nucleotides agree with TRBD2. The CDR3 is 15 amino acids. Germline-derived CDR1 and CDR2 are MNHEY and SVGAGI. V lost 4 bases, J lost 2 bases, and 1 base stayed unmatched.

This chain connects TRBV19 to TRBJ1-5; D not resolved. CDR1 and CDR2 from the germline V gene are LNHDA and SQIVND (reference sequence). CDR3 length: 12 amino acids. With 3 bases removed from V and 7 bases from J, the gap between germline ends came to 7 bases. The CDR3 sequence is CASSMPPQPQHF. The CDR3 DNA reads as TGTGCCAGTAGTATGCCCCCCCAGCCCCAGCATTTT.

Here the CDR3 reads CASSFRWDQPQHF. The CDR3 region has the DNA TGTGCCAGCAGTTTCAGGTGGGATCAGCCCCAGCATTTT. The genes are TRBV6-5 and TRBJ1-5; D is undetermined. The V end was cut by 4 bases, the J end by 5 bases, with 9 bases between. The CDR3 is 13 amino acids. Per the germline V gene, CDR1 is MNHEY and CDR2 is SVGAGI.

The CDR3 region has the DNA TGCGCCAGCAGCCAAGAACTGGGGGCGACTGAGCAGTTCTTC. Translated: CASSQELGATEQFF. V gene TRBV4-3 combines with J gene TRBJ2-1, with a possible D match to TRBD1 (6 bases). V shed 0 bases and J shed 9 bases, with 12 bases lying between them. The CDR3 runs 14 residues. Germline V gene lookup returns CDR1 LGHNA and CDR2 YSLEER.

The chain carries TRBV11-2 and TRBJ2-5; possible D gene TRBD2, 6 bases. Per the germline V gene, CDR1 is SGHAT and CDR2 is FQNNGV. The V end was cut by 2 bases, the J end by 4 bases, with 14 bases between. The CDR3 is 15 amino acids. The CDR3 bases are TGTGCCAGCAGCTTATTACTAGCTACAACAGAGACCCAGTACTTC. Translation: CASSLLLATTETQYF.

This clone has just a few counts. CDR3 coding DNA: TGCAGCTCGATGGGACCCCAAGTGAGCGCAGATACGCAGTATTTT. This sequence encodes CSSMGPQVSADTQYF. The chain couples TRBV29-1 to TRBJ2-3; D is tentatively TRBD1 or TRBD2 (5 bases each). Germline V gene sequence: CDR1 SQVTM, CDR2 ANQGSEA. The CDR3 length is 15 residues. V lost 8 bases and J 4 bases, leaving 22 bases between the germline ends.

The chain combines TRBV4-1 with TRBJ2-2, with D possibly matching TRBD1 (5 bases). CDR1 and CDR2 (germline): MGHRA, YSYEKL. The CDR3 sequence is 18 residues long. Trimming stripped 1 base from V and 6 bases from J, with 21 bases between. The CDR3 loop is CASSQGRAKGKTPGELFF. In nucleotides, the CDR3 is TGCGCCAGCAGCCAAGGCAGGGCCAAGGGAAAGACCCCCGGGGAGCTGTTTTTT.

In its sample, this clone was seen once. This chain connects TRBV30 to TRBJ1-5; D possibly corresponds to TRBD1 (5 bases). Germline values: CDR1 GTSNPN, CDR2 SVGIG (reference sequence). V was trimmed by 1 base and J by 8 bases, leaving 12 bases between them. The CDR3 is 13 amino acids. The CDR3 bases are TGTGCCTGGAGTGACAGGTTTTTAAAGCCCCAGCATTTT. It translates to CAWSDRFLKPQHF.

This clone has a single count. The gene calls are TRBV20-1 and TRBJ2-5; D gene uncertain. The CDR3 totals 10 residues. The germline CDR1 and CDR2 sequences are DFQATT and SNEGSKA (reference sequence). The V end lost 5 bases, the J end lost 5 bases, and 6 bases lay between the germline ends. DNA for the CDR3: TGCAGTGCTTTACACGAGACCCAGTACTTC. Translating gives CSALHETQYF.

This chain links TRBV4-3 with TRBJ1-2, with 8 bases aligning to TRBD1. V shed 3 bases, J shed 8 bases, and the junction held 11 bases outside the gene matches. Looked up from germline, CDR1 is LGHNA and CDR2 is YSLEER. This CDR3 has 15 residues. The CDR3 here is CASSHPGQGLLGYTF. The CDR3 DNA sequence: TGCGCCAGCAGCCATCCCGGACAGGGCTTATTGGGCTACACCTTC.

This clone was picked up a small number of times. The chain recombines TRBV5-1 with TRBJ2-5; 11 bases fit TRBD1. The CDR3 spans 15 residues. Germline-derived CDR1 and CDR2 are SGHRS and YFSETQ. Trimming cost V 4 bases and J 2 bases; bases outside gene matches: 4. CDR3 bases: TGCGCCAGCAGCGCAGGGACAGGGGGGCAAGAGACCCAGTACTTC. This encodes CASSAGTGGQETQYF. Together with reference TRBV5-1 and TRBJ2-5, the CDR3 gives the full variable domain: KAGVTQTPRYLIKTRGQQVTLSCSPISGHRSVSWYQQTPGQGLQFLFEYFSETQRNKGNFPGRFSGRQFSNSRSEMNVSTLELGDSALYLCASSAGTGGQETQYFGPGTRLLVL.

This chain uses TRBV15 with TRBJ2-3; the D gene is possibly TRBD2 (5 bases). Germline V lookup: CDR1 LNHNV, CDR2 YYDKDF (reference sequence). This CDR3 contains 13 residues. The germline V and J ends were trimmed by 0 bases and 14 bases, with 15 bases remaining between them. CDR3 nucleotides: TGTGCCACCAGCAGAGATTGGACGGACCGGGGGTATTTT. Its translation is CATSRDWTDRGYF.